This T cell receptor beta chain comes out of a study of blood T cell repertoires in COVID-19. The participants were between roughly 18 and 89 years old and came from under 25 US areas. Participant-reported clinical history was the basis for cohort assignment. Germline CDR1 and CDR2: LNHDA and SQIVND (reference sequence). The CDR3 consists of 18 residues. The V segment lost 3 bases and the J segment 4 bases; nucleotides outside the gene matches: 17. Original analysis: Estimation of nucleated cell counts relied on the amplification of reference gene primers. Profiled with immunoSEQ multiplex PCR; TCRdb holds only in-frame clones, not every one. That table supplies the V and J calls and clone size; D and trimming were determined from the DNA. The sample has about 200,000 clones, around 81% seen once; the top ten hold approximately 9%.

The TCR originated in a woman aged 45 to 65 with acute COVID-19. The specimen sequenced was PBMCs or T cells enriched from blood (not recorded which). The chain has TRBV19 and TRBJ1-2; 7 nucleotides agree with TRBD1. In DNA form, the CDR3 reads TGTGCCAGTAGTATGGATGGGAAAACGAGACAGGGAGGCTATGGCTACACCTTC. Encoded protein: CASSMDGKTRQGGYGYTF.